The sequence of this T cell receptor beta chain was determined in a study of radiotherapy plus CTLA-4 blockade in lung cancer. Study information: Of all patients, 15% to 20% responded objectively and approximately 29% showed disease control. Whole-study findings and limits: Reports identified early blood T cell clone dynamics, with interferon-beta, as the best response predictor. Some TCR clones had been derived from tumors. These clones expanded in peripheral blood after radiotherapy plus ipilimumab.

Libraries were prepared by immunoSEQ multiplex PCR; TCRdb keeps only in-frame clonotypes and omits some of them. Counted here are about 45,000 clones, 73% occurring once; the ten biggest clones make up about 3.8%. Germline CDR1 LNHDA, CDR2 SQIVND (reference sequence). This CDR3 is 16 amino acids long. V shed 7 bases, J shed 2 bases, and the junction held 10 bases outside the gene matches. Chemo-refractory metastatic non-small-cell lung cancer patients underwent focal radiation alongside CTLA-4 blockade with ipilimumab. This clone appeared a single time. Antigen: not known. The chain couples TRBV19 to TRBJ2-2, with 7 positions matching TRBD2. This clonotype originated in a human donor with non-small cell lung cancer who had a complete response to radiotherapy plus ipilimumab. Sample: peripheral blood, taken from a patient treated with radiotherapy plus ipilimumab. The CDR3 here is CASKGSGGVNTGELFF. As DNA, the CDR3 is TGTGCCAGTAAGGGGAGTGGGGGGGTCAACACCGGGGAGCTGTTTTTT.